The 32 T cell receptor beta chains presented below share a single source sample, sequenced in a study of blood T cell repertoires in COVID-19 (dated by TCRdb to the early 2020s). Receptor libraries were prepared by the immunoSEQ multiplex PCR assay. In its TCRdb copy, this immuneACCESS table keeps in-frame sequences only and misses some clones. Where compared with another copy, unresolved V genes explain less than half of these, and the others have no known cause. The sample profile shows about 300,000 clones; about nine tenths of them were found once. The top ten clones comprise roughly 4.5% of the sample. Sample: PBMCs or T cells enriched from blood (not recorded which). The receptors were gathered from a young man who had recovered from COVID-19.

The rearrangement joins TRBV5-5 to TRBJ2-1; 8 nucleotides match TRBD2. The V gene end was trimmed by 2 bases and the J gene end by 9 bases; junction bases not matched to a gene: 7. Per the germline V gene, CDR1 is SGHKS and CDR2 is YYEKEE (reference sequence). CDR3 length: 14 residues. CDR3 coding DNA: TGTGCCAGCAGCTTTGACGGGAGGGCGGGTGAGCAGTTCTTC. Protein product: CASSFDGRAGEQFF.

The chain links TRBV13 to TRBJ1-1; D remains ambiguous. Germline CDR1 PRHDT, CDR2 FYEKMQ (reference sequence). Deletions cut 3 bases from V and 1 base from J, with 9 bases between. The CDR3 runs to 14 residues. In DNA, the CDR3 is TGTGCCAGCAGCTTCGATGCGGGGAACACTGAAGCTTTCTTT. It specifies CASSFDAGNTEAFF.

The gene calls are TRBV10-2 and TRBJ2-3, with 15 bases aligning to TRBD2. Germline V gene lookup returns CDR1 WSHSY and CDR2 SAAADI. The CDR3 length is 17 residues. J was trimmed by 3 bases and V by 2 bases; bases with no gene match: 3. The CDR3 sequence: CASSEVGTSGRTDTQYF. CDR3 DNA: TGCGCCAGCAGTGAGGTGGGGACTAGCGGGAGGACAGATACGCAGTATTTT.

This sequence joins TRBV7-2 and TRBJ2-3; TRBD2 might be the D (5 bases). CDR1 and CDR2 from the germline V gene are SGHTA and FQGNSA. The CDR3 has 15 residues. V lost 1 base to trimming and J lost 5 bases, with 13 bases between them. CDR3 DNA: TGTGCCAGCAGCTTAGTCGTCAGAGGAGGAGATACGCAGTATTTT. Its protein is CASSLVVRGGDTQYF.

V usage is TRBV5-5 and J usage is TRBJ2-1, with 12 bases identical to TRBD2. The CDR3 has 14 amino acids. The V gene end was trimmed by 9 bases and the J gene end by 4 bases; junction bases not matched to a gene: 5. Germline CDR1 SGHKS, CDR2 YYEKEE (reference sequence). CDR3 in DNA: TGTGCCACGTCGACTAGCGGGGGATACAATGAGCAGTTCTTC. Residues: CATSTSGGYNEQFF.

V usage is TRBV5-1 and J usage is TRBJ2-2, with D possibly matching TRBD1 (6 bases). This CDR3 contains 13 residues. Germline V gene sequence: CDR1 SGHRS, CDR2 YFSETQ. V was trimmed by 4 bases and J by 6 bases, leaving 10 bases between them. The CDR3 DNA is TGCGCCAGCAGCCGGACAGATCCCGGGGAGCTGTTTTTT. It encodes CASSRTDPGELFF.

V is TRBV18 and J is TRBJ1-1; 8 nucleotides align to TRBD1. CDR3 length: 16 amino acids. Germline trimming cut 3 bases from V and 4 bases from J; bases unmatched to any gene: 10. The germline gives CDR1 KGHSH, CDR2 LQKENI. CDR3 nucleotides: TGTGCCAGCTCACCTCCGGACAGGGTCCGACGCACTGAAGCTTTCTTT. It translates to CASSPPDRVRRTEAFF.

This chain links TRBV7-2 with TRBJ1-1, with D possibly TRBD1 on 6 matching bases. Germline V gene sequence: CDR1 SGHTA, CDR2 FQGNSA. This CDR3 comprises 15 residues. Trimming took 7 bases from V and 5 from J, leaving 20 bases between them. The CDR3 sequence: CASNLLRGAKTEAFF. The CDR3 nucleotides are TGTGCCAGCAACCTTCTTCGGGGGGCGAAGACTGAAGCTTTCTTT.

Only one count was recorded for this clone. The genes are TRBV28 and TRBJ1-2; the D gene is possibly TRBD1 (5 bases). In germline, CDR1 is MDHEN, CDR2 SYDVKM. This CDR3 contains 12 residues. V was cut by 2 bases and J by 8 bases, with 9 bases left in between. The DNA of the CDR3 is TGTGCCAGCAGTTTACAGGGATTAGGCTACACCTTC. Its translation: CASSLQGLGYTF.

V and J are TRBV11-1 and TRBJ2-7; TRBD1 matches at 7 bases. The CDR3 is 14 amino acids. Per germline, CDR1 SGHAT and CDR2 FQDESV (reference sequence). V lost 2 bases to trimming and J lost 4 bases; unmatched junction nucleotides: 5. In DNA, the CDR3 is TGTGCCAGCAGCTTATACAGGGGCAGTTACGAGCAGTACTTC. Translation gives CASSLYRGSYEQYF.

The V call is TRBV5-1, the J call TRBJ2-5, with 10 bases identical to TRBD2. V dropped 1 base and J dropped 5; count of bases not matched to a gene: 11. The CDR3 consists of 17 residues. Germline CDR1 SGHRS, CDR2 YFSETQ. The CDR3 nucleotides read TGCGCCAGCAGCTTGTCTTCTAGCGGGAGCTCGGGGGAGACCCAGTACTTC. It translates to CASSLSSSGSSGETQYF.

This clone came up a few times. The chain couples TRBV5-1 to TRBJ2-1, with 7 nucleotides matching TRBD1. The V segment lost 4 bases and the J segment 10 bases; nucleotides outside the gene matches: 14. Per the germline V gene, CDR1 is SGHRS and CDR2 is YFSETQ. The CDR3 consists of 15 residues. This chain's CDR3 is CASSARQGSNMEQFF. Written as DNA, the CDR3 is TGCGCCAGCAGCGCGCGACAGGGAAGCAATATGGAGCAGTTCTTC.

About this clone itself: The junction does not match germline at one end; this may be a read error. This chain joins TRBV7-7 and TRBJ2-5; 10 bases are shared with TRBD1. The CDR3 covers 15 residues. Germline V gives CDR1 SSHAT, CDR2 FNYEAQ (reference sequence). CDR3: CASSLAGTGARGQYF. The CDR3 DNA reads as TGTGCTAGCAGCTTAGCGGGGACAGGGGCGAGAGGCCAGTACTTC.

This clone showed up just a few times. The chain links TRBV6-6 to TRBJ2-1; TRBD2 agrees at 11 bases. CDR1 is MNHNY and CDR2 is SVGAGI in the germline V gene (reference sequence). The V segment lost 4 bases and the J segment 7 bases; nucleotides outside the gene matches: 6. CDR3 length: 15 amino acids. CDR3 sequence reads: CASSSELAGGNEQFF. CDR3 bases: TGTGCCAGCAGTTCCGAGCTAGCGGGAGGTAATGAGCAGTTCTTC.

The genes are TRBV29-1 and TRBJ2-1, with 8 bases that match TRBD1. Germline V gene lookup returns CDR1 SQVTM and CDR2 ANQGSEA. Germline trimming cut 1 base from V and 6 bases from J; bases unmatched to any gene: 8. The CDR3 runs to 15 residues. In nucleotides, the CDR3 is TGCAGCGTTGAAGGGCGACAGGGGCCGTTCAATGAGCAGTTCTTC. This translates into CSVEGRQGPFNEQFF.

V is TRBV14 and J is TRBJ2-5, with D unresolved. Germline loops: CDR1 SGHDN, CDR2 FVKESK. Trimming cost V 4 bases and J 9 bases, with 12 bases left between them. The CDR3 runs to 12 residues. For the CDR3, the DNA is TGTGCCAGCAGCCCTAGTTGGTGGGCCCAGTACTTC. Its protein is CASSPSWWAQYF.

The chain recombines TRBV30 with TRBJ1-5, with D maybe TRBD1 (5 bases). Germline CDR1 and CDR2: GTSNPN and SVGIG (reference sequence). V was pared by 1 base and J by 5 bases, with 9 bases between. This CDR3 is 13 amino acids long. CDR3 in DNA: TGTGCCTGGAGTGAGCAGGGTTATCAGCCCCAGCATTTT. Translating gives CAWSEQGYQPQHF.

Written as DNA, the CDR3 is TGCGCCAGCAGCCCGGGACCGGGACAGACCCGCTCTGGGGCCAACGTCCTGACTTTC. Translated, it gives CASSPGPGQTRSGANVLTF. The rearrangement joins TRBV5-1 to TRBJ2-6; TRBD1 agrees at 7 bases. V shed 4 bases, J shed 0 bases, and the junction held 13 bases outside the gene matches. The CDR3 runs to 19 residues. In germline, CDR1 is SGHRS, CDR2 YFSETQ.

This sequence joins TRBV18 and TRBJ1-1; D is possibly TRBD1 (6 bases). This CDR3 is built from 15 residues. The V end was cut by 3 bases, the J end by 6 bases, with 17 bases between. Per the germline V gene, CDR1 is KGHSH and CDR2 is LQKENI. DNA for the CDR3: TGTGCCAGCTCACCTCGGGGGGCAGGGGATTCTGAAGCTTTCTTT. Translated: CASSPRGAGDSEAFF.

The chain carries TRBV6-5 and TRBJ1-2; D gene ambiguous. The CDR3 sequence is 15 residues long. The V and J ends lost 6 bases and 2 bases respectively, with 16 bases between them. Looked up from germline, CDR1 is MNHEY and CDR2 is SVGAGI. DNA for the CDR3: TGTGCCAGCAGCCCACTCCCGGGTTCCAACTATGGCTACACCTTC. It is translated as CASSPLPGSNYGYTF.

This clone was seen once. CDR3 amino acids: CASSLALSAGSSYEQYF. As DNA, the CDR3 is TGTGCCAGCAGCTTAGCACTTTCAGCGGGTTCTTCCTACGAGCAGTACTTC. The chain carries TRBV7-9 and TRBJ2-7; D possibly corresponds to TRBD2 (6 bases). V was trimmed by 0 bases and J by 1 base, leaving 16 bases between them. CDR1 SEHNR and CDR2 FQNEAQ come from the germline V gene (reference sequence). The length of the CDR3 is 17 residues.

This sequence joins TRBV6-5 and TRBJ2-5, with 8 bases lining up with TRBD1. CDR1 and CDR2 from the germline V gene are MNHEY and SVGAGI. The CDR3 loop spans 15 amino acids. V shed 4 bases and J 3 bases; nucleotides not matched to a gene: 7. CDR3 DNA: TGTGCCAGCAGTTCGCGCCTACAGGGGGAAGAGACCCAGTACTTC. Translation: CASSSRLQGEETQYF.

This chain uses TRBV6-5 with TRBJ1-1, with D possibly being TRBD1 (6 bases). The CDR3 loop spans 14 amino acids. Germline-derived CDR1 and CDR2 are MNHEY and SVGAGI. The ends were cut back, 2 bases at V and 1 base at J, with 8 bases in the middle. The CDR3 region has the DNA TGTGCCAGCAGTTACCAGACAGGGAACACTGAAGCTTTCTTT. Translated: CASSYQTGNTEAFF.

The CDR3 DNA reads TGTGCCATCAGCGCGGGACAGGAGGGTCAGCCCCAGCATTTT. Translation gives CAISAGQEGQPQHF. V gene TRBV10-3 combines with J gene TRBJ1-5, with TRBD1 identical over 8 bases. The V gene's germline CDR1 is ENHRY and CDR2 SYGVKD. With V trimmed by 6 bases and J by 6 bases, 7 bases remained unmatched. This CDR3 is 14 amino acids long.

The V gene is TRBV19, the J gene TRBJ1-4; 8 bases fit TRBD1. CDR1 is LNHDA and CDR2 is SQIVND in the germline V gene (reference sequence). Trimming took 5 bases from V and 6 from J; bases not matched to a gene: 11. The CDR3 spans 16 residues. CDR3 residues: CASSPGQGKDHEKLFF. The CDR3 DNA is TGTGCCAGTAGTCCCGGACAGGGCAAGGATCATGAAAAACTGTTTTTT.

J is TRBJ2-1 and V is TRBV19; D unresolved. Germline assignment: CDR1 LNHDA and CDR2 SQIVND (reference sequence). The CDR3 is 13 amino acids. Trimming pared 3 bases from V and 5 bases from J, leaving 8 bases between. DNA of the CDR3: TGTGCCAGTAGTATCTCAGGAAACAATGAGCAGTTCTTC. This translates into CASSISGNNEQFF.

The V gene is TRBV6-5, the J gene TRBJ2-3; 7 bases align to TRBD1. The V gene's germline CDR1 is MNHEY and CDR2 SVGAGI. V lost 6 bases and J lost 3; bases outside the gene matches: 6. The CDR3 spans 14 residues. Here the CDR3 DNA reads TGTGCCAGCAGAGAGACAGGGTGGACAGATACGCAGTATTTT. Its translation: CASRETGWTDTQYF.

This chain joins TRBV11-3 and TRBJ2-3; D perhaps matches TRBD2 (6 bases). The CDR3 covers 18 residues. V was pared by 2 bases and J by 3 bases, with 21 bases between. Germline V gene data show CDR1 as SGHNT and CDR2 as YENEEA. CDR3 loop: CASSLSVGSDPKTDTQYF. Written as DNA, the CDR3 is TGTGCCAGCAGCTTATCGGTCGGGAGCGATCCCAAAACAGATACGCAGTATTTT.

This clone came up a few times. The chain has TRBV24-1 and TRBJ1-2; possibly TRBD1 for D (6 bases). V lost 6 bases and J 4 bases, leaving 11 bases between the germline ends. The CDR3 spans 13 residues. Germline CDR1 reads KGHDR; CDR2 reads SFDVKD. The CDR3, as DNA: TGTGCCACCAGTCGGGGGGCTTCCTATGGCTACACCTTC. Translation: CATSRGASYGYTF.

The CDR3 region is CASSPSWGGGTEAFF. CDR3 nucleotide sequence: TGTGCCAGCTCACCTTCCTGGGGCGGCGGCACTGAAGCTTTCTTT. The chain combines TRBV18 with TRBJ1-1; maybe TRBD1 (5 bases). The CDR3 is 15 amino acids. V was shortened by 3 bases and J by 4 bases, with 15 bases between the two germline ends. Germline V gene sequence: CDR1 KGHSH, CDR2 LQKENI. Based on the CDR3 plus reference TRBV18 and TRBJ1-1, the full variable domain is NAGVMQNPRHLVRRRGQEARLRCSPMKGHSHVYWYRQLPEEGLKFMVYLQKENIIDESGMPKERFSAEFPKEGPSILRIQQVVRGDSAAYFCASSPSWGGGTEAFFGQGTRLTVV.

J is TRBJ1-2 and V is TRBV5-1; tentatively, D is TRBD1 (6 bases). This CDR3 region has 15 residues. CDR1 is SGHRS and CDR2 is YFSETQ in the germline V gene. Trimming stripped 7 bases from V and 2 bases from J, with 18 bases between. The chain's CDR3 is CASSRSTGGNYGYTF. CDR3 nucleotides: TGCGCCAGCTCAAGATCGACAGGAGGAAACTATGGCTACACCTTC.

The chain joins TRBV3-1 (or the pseudogene TRBV3-2) to TRBJ2-7; 9 bases map to TRBD2. The V and J ends lost 4 bases and 0 bases, in that order; junction bases with no gene match: 4. The CDR3 is 15 residues long. Germline CDR1 LGHDT, CDR2 YNNKEL (reference sequence). The CDR3 sequence: CASSLSGSNSYEQYF. CDR3 sequence (DNA): TGTGCCAGCAGCCTTAGCGGGAGCAACTCCTACGAGCAGTACTTC.